These 9 T cell receptor beta chains were sequenced from one sample in a study of blood T cell repertoires in COVID-19. The table came from immunoSEQ multiplex PCR; TCRdb's copy has only in-frame clones and leaves some out. The top ten clones hold approximately 8.5% of a sample with about 280,000 clones, 88% of them seen once. The sequencing sample was made of peripheral blood. Receptors originate from a man aged 18-30 years with active or convalescent COVID-19.

This chain uses TRBV11-2 with TRBJ2-3; D remains unclear. Germline lookup yields CDR1 SGHAT and CDR2 FQNNGV. The V end was cut by 5 bases, the J end by 0 bases, with 15 bases between. This CDR3 has 16 amino acids. The CDR3 DNA reads TGTGCCAGCAGCCCAGGAATACAAGCTAGCACAGATACGCAGTATTTT. It codes for CASSPGIQASTDTQYF.

The chain employs TRBV2 and TRBJ1-2; D not certain. This CDR3 region has 13 residues. V dropped 8 bases and J dropped 8 bases, with 18 bases sitting between them. CDR1 is SNHLY and CDR2 is FYNNEI in the germline V gene. Here the CDR3 DNA reads TGTGCCAGCCTACAGAGACCTTTGCTGGGCTACACCTTC. Translated: CASLQRPLLGYTF.

In this sample, this clone turned up many times. The rearrangement links TRBV2 to TRBJ1-3, with unresolved D. CDR1 SNHLY and CDR2 FYNNEI come from the germline V gene. V was shortened by 7 bases and J by 4 bases, with 20 bases between the two germline ends. The CDR3 consists of 16 residues. CDR3 residues: CASTRTGSVRGNTIYF. CDR3 coding DNA: TGTGCCAGCACCCGAACGGGGTCAGTCAGAGGAAACACCATATATTTT.

The rearrangement links TRBV6-6 to TRBJ2-3; maybe TRBD1 (6 bases). CDR3 length: 13 residues. Germline CDR1 MNHNY, CDR2 SVGAGI (reference sequence). V was pared by 2 bases and J by 6 bases, with 9 bases between. The CDR3 nucleotides read TGTGCCAGCAGTTACCAGGGGTGGGATACGCAGTATTTT. Amino acid sequence: CASSYQGWDTQYF.

This clone appeared once. This sequence joins TRBV6-5 and TRBJ1-5; D might be TRBD1 (6 bases). Germline V CDR1 and CDR2: MNHEY, SVGAGI. The V and J ends lost 7 bases and 4 bases respectively, with 17 bases between them. There are 15 residues in the CDR3. Here the CDR3 DNA reads TGTGCCAGCATCGGCGGGGGCGCCAGAAATCAGCCCCAGCATTTT. Its protein product is CASIGGGARNQPQHF.

The gene calls are TRBV23-1 and TRBJ2-3; a weak D match, TRBD2 (5 bases). TRBV23-1 is an ORF; its function is uncertain. V lost 3 bases and J lost 6, with 25 bases in between. The CDR3 has 18 residues. The CDR3 reads CASSHRTPGNLRGDTQYF. CDR3 nucleotide sequence: TGCGCCAGCAGTCACCGTACACCCGGGAACCTCCGAGGGGATACGCAGTATTTT.

V usage is TRBV15 and J usage is TRBJ1-5, with 8 bases matching TRBD1. CDR1 is LNHNV and CDR2 is YYDKDF in the germline V gene (reference sequence). The V and J ends lost 0 bases and 2 bases, in that order; junction bases with no gene match: 3. This CDR3 contains 16 residues. In nucleotides, the CDR3 is TGTGCCACCAGCAGAGATCACAGGGGGGGCAATCAGCCCCAGCATTTT. Translated, it gives CATSRDHRGGNQPQHF.

The chain couples TRBV15 to TRBJ2-7; tentatively, D is TRBD1 (5 bases). The CDR3 runs to 16 residues. Germline V gene data show CDR1 as LNHNV and CDR2 as YYDKDF (reference sequence). Trimming removed 1 base from V and 0 bases from J, with 13 bases in between. CDR3 DNA: TGTGCCACCAGCAGAGGGTCAGGGTCCATCTCCTACGAGCAGTACTTC. Protein sequence: CATSRGSGSISYEQYF.

The chain links TRBV12-3 or TRBV12-4 to TRBJ2-1; D gene unclear. Trimming shortened V by 7 bases and J by 2 bases, and 3 bases separated the two germline ends. The CDR3 totals 11 residues. The CDR3 here is CASTTYNEQFF. CDR3 DNA sequence: TGTGCCAGCACTACCTACAATGAGCAGTTCTTC.